This entry describes one TCR beta chain. This clonotype was recorded many times. It has no known antigen specificity. Base qualities are not at hand, and no much larger clone is one base apart. Ficoll-Paque density gradient centrifugation was the method used to isolate PBMCs. Germline trimming amounts to 7 bases on V and 4 bases on J, with 7 as the count of junction bases outside the gene matches. The germline V gene supplies CDR1 MNHEY and CDR2 SVGEGT. Including cysteine and phenylalanine, the CDR3 has 13 amino acids. The CDR3 DNA has 39 bases and is translated from base 1. The sequencing machine was an Illumina NovaSeq 6000. cDNA libraries for TCRalpha and TCRbeta were prepared by 5'RACE using constant-segment primers, with sample barcodes and unique molecular identifiers added. RNA was extracted from every sample with Trizol reagent. Library amplification was performed in two PCR steps, and a second sample barcode and Illumina TruSeq adapters were introduced in the second step. Libraries were sequenced on an Illumina NovaSeq with 2 x 150 bp paired-end reads. Under the source paper's analysis protocol: Reads were demultiplexed and collapsed into UMI-guided consensus sequences with migec v1.2.7. Using mixcr v2.1.11, the UMI consensuses were aligned to TRA and TRB V and J templates and assembled into clonotypes. A clonotype was counted as expanded or contracted only when both edgeR and NoisET called the clonotype significant, with the noise models trained on biological replicates. For edgeR calls, the thresholds were a false discovery rate-adjusted p below 0.01 and a log2 fold-change of 1. As an exploratory analysis of dynamics, PCA with hierarchical clustering was applied to max-normalized trajectories of the 1000 most abundant clonotypes. Separately sequenced CD4+ and CD8+ repertoires were used to assign a CD4 or CD8 phenotype to each responding clone. TCRdb trimmed public reads at Q25 via fastp, called clones via MiXCR and kept in-frame beta chains. Here each entry gathers all rows of one CDR3 protein and keeps the most common genes and DNA. V and J calls and clone size were set by TCRdb, not the authors. The sample table contains a few hundred thousand distinct CDR3 sequences; only one count was recorded for 20% to 25% of them. Clones ranked in the top ten supply 8.5% to 9% of the sample.

This sample was included in a study of T-cell memory formation after mild COVID-19 (dated by TCRdb to the early 2020s). At the level of the whole study: Most TCR sequence clusters were specific to one of the two donors. In a couple of donors, T-cell clones that expanded and contracted after mild COVID-19 were tracked by sequencing TCRalpha and TCRbeta repertoires over time. The cohort was made up of two young adult volunteers, one female and one male, who were previously healthy. Study-wide conclusions, independent of this receptor: SARS-CoV-2 specificity was not confirmed for the second-wave clones peaking on day 37. Clones contracting from day 15 to 85 had balanced CD4/CD8 phenotypes, while a second wave expanding from day 15 to 37 was biased towards CD4+. Only a couple of mild cases were covered by the study, and larger cohorts that include severe cases with pre-infection samples were considered necessary. Contracting CD4+ clones were found mainly in CM and EM memory subsets, while CD8+ clones were enriched in EMRA. Some responding clones were found in pre-infection memory, which suggests that pre-existing cross-reactive memory T cells took part in the SARS-CoV-2 response.

The sequence was collected from an adult woman who had mild COVID-19 (a few samples of this study predate the infection). The sample titles of this study are shuffled in the database, so cell type and time point are left out; the donor was told from shared clones. Recombination connected TRBV6-2 or TRBV6-3 to TRBJ2-7, with 7 bases aligning to TRBD1. Source material: PBMCs or a T cell subset sorted from them (not recorded which). The nucleotides are TGTGCCAGCACGTCGGACAGGCGGTACGAGCAGTACTTC. This gives the protein CASTSDRRYEQYF.